This TCR beta chain was sequenced in a study of regulatory T cells in long-lasting Graves disease. On the study more broadly: More than 5 years of antithyroid drugs with positive TSH receptor antibodies defined persistent Graves' disease.

CDR3 regions were amplified by Arm-PCR using iRepertoire HTBI primers to build TCR beta libraries. TCRdb called the multiplex PCR reads again in MiXCR, with one record for every CDR3 protein. The table shows some 370,000 distinct CDR3 sequences, with around 20% occurring only once. General study findings and limits: The study found persistent patients shared more public clonotypes (around 2,500) than new patients (roughly 880). Rather than thyroid tissue, only peripheral blood underwent study.

Documented time point: persistent/refractory GD, antithyroid drugs over 5 years with positive TRAb. Researchers made the TCR library from RNA that was extracted from PBMCs. Collection of peripheral blood (roughly 9 milliliters) was done using EDTA tubes. A remark on this clonotype: The antigen is undetermined.

Germline V lookup: CDR1 LNHDA, CDR2 SQIVND (reference sequence). Trimming cost V 6 bases and J 4 bases, with 13 bases left between them. The length of the CDR3 is 15 residues. V is TRBV19 and J is TRBJ1-6; D call uncertain. Specimen: peripheral blood mononuclear cells (PBMCs), collected when the disease was refractory, from a patient treated with antithyroid drugs. The receptor comes from a female donor with Graves disease. The CDR3 sequence is CASRTGQGYNSPLHF. CDR3 coding DNA: TGTGCCAGTAGAACCGGTCAAGGGTATAATTCACCCCTCCACTTT.